The entry below gives a single T cell receptor (beta chain) sequence along with its context. This sample's RNA came from whole unsorted tissue. Distant lung tissue was collected more than 3 cm away from the tumor edge. The germline V and J ends were trimmed by 3 bases and 5 bases, with 17 bases remaining between them. Germline CDR1 and CDR2: MDHEN and SYDVKM. CDR3 length equals 15 residues. This entry comes from a study of tumor and adjacent non-tumor tissue in lung cancer. The library came from three nested PCR rounds adapted from ARM-PCR protocols. MiXCR, applied by TCRdb to the multiplex PCR reads, yields one record per CDR3 protein. The table has under 95,000 distinct CDR3 sequences, 80% to 90% seen once.

The chain employs TRBV28 and TRBJ2-7; weak D call: TRBD1 (6 bases). Sequenced sample: distant non-tumor lung tissue. This clonotype originated in a man in his sixties with non-small cell lung cancer. CDR3 region: CASSLGVTGSNEQYF. Here the CDR3 DNA reads TGTGCCAGCAGTTTGGGCGTGACAGGATCAAACGAGCAGTACTTC.